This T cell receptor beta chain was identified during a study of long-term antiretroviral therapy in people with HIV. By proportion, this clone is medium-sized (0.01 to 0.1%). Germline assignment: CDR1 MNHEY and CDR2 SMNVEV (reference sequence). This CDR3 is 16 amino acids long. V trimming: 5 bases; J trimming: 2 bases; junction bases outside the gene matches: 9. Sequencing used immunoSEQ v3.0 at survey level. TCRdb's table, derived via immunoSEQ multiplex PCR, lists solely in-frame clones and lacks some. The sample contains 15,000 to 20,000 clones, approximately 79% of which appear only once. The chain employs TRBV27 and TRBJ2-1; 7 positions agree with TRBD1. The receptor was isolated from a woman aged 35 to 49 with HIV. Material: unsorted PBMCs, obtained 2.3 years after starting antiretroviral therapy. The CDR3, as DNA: TGTGCCAGCAGTGCCGGGACAGCCCTTACCTACAATGAGCAGTTCTTC. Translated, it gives CASSAGTALTYNEQFF.